This TCR beta chain was identified in a study of shared T cell receptors in the human thymus. The V gene lost 4 bases and the J gene lost 13 bases, with 20 bases spanning the gap. CDR1 and CDR2 from the germline V gene are SEHNR and FQNEAQ (reference sequence). The CDR3 loop spans 14 amino acids. Clones were sequenced by immunoSEQ multiplex PCR, and TCRdb holds only the in-frame ones, with some missing. Found here are about 660,000 clones, around 87% of them singletons; the top ten hold 0.009% to 0.0095%. These sequences were also reported in another study, on human thymus T cells. That paper adds: Samples came from healthy Finnish infants during open corrective cardiac surgery. From resections taken during corrective heart surgery, the thymus tissue was obtained. Unrelated individuals reportedly shared highly overlapping thymic TCR repertoires.

V and J are TRBV7-9 and TRBJ2-1; D may be TRBD1 (5 bases). The TCR comes from a boy younger than two with a congenital heart defect. Source material: thymocytes. CDR3 in amino acids: CASSSQGWGHFQFF. CDR3 bases: TGTGCCAGCAGCTCACAAGGTTGGGGCCATTTCCAGTTCTTC.